The source of this T cell receptor beta chain is a study of blood T cell repertoires in COVID-19. The CDR3 is made up of 14 amino acids. V lost 1 base and J 1 base, leaving 8 bases between the germline ends. Germline V gene sequence: CDR1 SGHVS, CDR2 FQNEAQ. Original data processing: Quantification of nucleated cells was approximated via reference gene primer amplification. Profiled with immunoSEQ multiplex PCR; TCRdb holds only in-frame clones, not every one. V and J calls and clone size follow that table, whereas D and trimming were derived from the DNA. Found here are about 170,000 clones, around four fifths of them singletons; the top ten hold 6.5% to 9.5%.

Sequences were obtained from peripheral blood. This clonotype was obtained from a woman of 80 years or more with COVID-19, enrolled during active disease. The chain carries TRBV7-8 and TRBJ2-7; D not resolved. The CDR3 nucleotides are TGTGCCAGCAGCTTAGTGGGCCCTTCCTACGAGCAGTACTTC. This gives the protein CASSLVGPSYEQYF.